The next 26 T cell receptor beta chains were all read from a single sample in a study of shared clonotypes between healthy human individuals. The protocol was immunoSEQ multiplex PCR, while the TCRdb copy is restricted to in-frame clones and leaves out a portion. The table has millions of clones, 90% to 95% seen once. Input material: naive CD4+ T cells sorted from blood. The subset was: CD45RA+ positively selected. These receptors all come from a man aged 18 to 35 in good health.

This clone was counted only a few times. CDR3 region: CASSIVGTGARYGYTF. The DNA for the CDR3 is TGTGCCAGTAGTATAGTCGGGACAGGGGCTCGCTATGGCTACACCTTC. This chain connects TRBV19 to TRBJ1-2; 10 nucleotides line up with TRBD1. The V gene's germline CDR1 is LNHDA and CDR2 SQIVND (reference sequence). The CDR3 runs 16 residues. After removal of 1 base from V and 4 bases from J, the junction contained 6 bases not matched to a gene.

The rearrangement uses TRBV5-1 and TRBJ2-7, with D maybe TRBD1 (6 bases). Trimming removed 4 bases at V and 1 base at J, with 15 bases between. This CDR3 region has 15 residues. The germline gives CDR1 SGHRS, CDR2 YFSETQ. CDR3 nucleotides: TGCGCCAGCAGCCCCGACACAGGGATTTCCTACGAGCAGTACTTC. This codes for CASSPDTGISYEQYF.

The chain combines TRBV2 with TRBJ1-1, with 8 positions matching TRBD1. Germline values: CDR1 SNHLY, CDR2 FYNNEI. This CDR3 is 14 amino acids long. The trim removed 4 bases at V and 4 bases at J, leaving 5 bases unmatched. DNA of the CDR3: TGTGCCAGCAGTGTGGACAGGGTCGTCACTGAAGCTTTCTTT. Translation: CASSVDRVVTEAFF.

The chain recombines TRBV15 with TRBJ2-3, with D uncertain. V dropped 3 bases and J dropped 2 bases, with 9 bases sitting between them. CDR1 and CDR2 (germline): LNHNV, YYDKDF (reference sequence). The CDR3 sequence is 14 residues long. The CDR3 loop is CATSSQYPTDTQYF. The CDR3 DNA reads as TGTGCCACCAGCAGCCAGTATCCCACAGATACGCAGTATTTT. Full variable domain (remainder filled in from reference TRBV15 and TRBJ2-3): DAMVIQNPRYQVTQFGKPVTLSCSQTLNHNVMYWYQQKSSQAPKLLFHYYDKDFNNEADTPDNFQSRRPNTSFCFLDIRSPGLGDTAMYLCATSSQYPTDTQYFGPGTRLTVL.

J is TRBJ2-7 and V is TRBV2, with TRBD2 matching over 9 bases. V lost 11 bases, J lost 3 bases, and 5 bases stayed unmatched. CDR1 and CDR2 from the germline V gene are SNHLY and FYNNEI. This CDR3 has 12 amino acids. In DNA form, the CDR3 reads TGTGCCGGCGGGGGGGACTTCTACGAGCAGTACTTC. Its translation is CAGGGDFYEQYF.

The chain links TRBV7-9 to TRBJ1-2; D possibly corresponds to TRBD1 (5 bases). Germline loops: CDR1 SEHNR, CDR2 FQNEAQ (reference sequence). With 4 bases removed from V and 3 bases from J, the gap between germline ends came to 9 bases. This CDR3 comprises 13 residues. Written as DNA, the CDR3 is TGTGCCAGCAGCTCCACAGGAGACTATGGCTACACCTTC. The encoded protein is CASSSTGDYGYTF.

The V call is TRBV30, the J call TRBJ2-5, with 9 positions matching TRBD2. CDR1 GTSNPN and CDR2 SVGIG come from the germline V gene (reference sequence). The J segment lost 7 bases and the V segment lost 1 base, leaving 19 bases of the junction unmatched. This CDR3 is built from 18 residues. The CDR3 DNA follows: TGTGCCTGGAGTGAGCAGGGCCGGGGTAGCGGGAGATGGGGGACCCAGTACTTC. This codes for CAWSEQGRGSGRWGTQYF.

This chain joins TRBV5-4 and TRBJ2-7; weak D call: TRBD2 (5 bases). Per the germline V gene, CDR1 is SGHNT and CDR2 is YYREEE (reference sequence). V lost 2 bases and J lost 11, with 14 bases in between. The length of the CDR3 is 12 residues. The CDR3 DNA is TGTGCCAGCAGCTTTAATGACTACGCCAAGTACTTC. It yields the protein CASSFNDYAKYF.

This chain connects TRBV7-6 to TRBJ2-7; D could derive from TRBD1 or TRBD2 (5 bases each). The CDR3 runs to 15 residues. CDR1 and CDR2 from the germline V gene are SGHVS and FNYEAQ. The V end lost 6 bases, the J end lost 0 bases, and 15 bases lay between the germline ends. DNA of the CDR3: TGTGCCAGCAGTTCCGGGGCGGAGAGCTCCTACGAGCAGTACTTC. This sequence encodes CASSSGAESSYEQYF.

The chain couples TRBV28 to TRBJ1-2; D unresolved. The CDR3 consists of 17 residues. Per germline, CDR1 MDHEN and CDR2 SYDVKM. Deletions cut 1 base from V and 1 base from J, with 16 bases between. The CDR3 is CASSLSPRTDYNYGYTF. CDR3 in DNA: TGTGCCAGCAGTTTATCGCCTCGGACGGATTATAACTATGGCTACACCTTC.

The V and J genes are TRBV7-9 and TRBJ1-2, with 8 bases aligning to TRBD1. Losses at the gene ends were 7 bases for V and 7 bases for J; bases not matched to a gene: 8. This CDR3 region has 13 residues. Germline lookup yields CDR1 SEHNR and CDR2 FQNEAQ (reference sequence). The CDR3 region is CASTQGEDSGYTF. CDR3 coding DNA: TGTGCCAGCACACAGGGGGAAGATTCTGGCTACACCTTC. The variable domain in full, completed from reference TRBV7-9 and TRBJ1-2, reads DTGVSQNPRHKITKRGQNVTFRCDPISEHNRLYWYRQTLGQGPEFLTYFQNEAQLEKSRLLSDRFSAERPKGSFSTLEIQRTEQGDSAMYLCASTQGEDSGYTFGSGTRLTVV.

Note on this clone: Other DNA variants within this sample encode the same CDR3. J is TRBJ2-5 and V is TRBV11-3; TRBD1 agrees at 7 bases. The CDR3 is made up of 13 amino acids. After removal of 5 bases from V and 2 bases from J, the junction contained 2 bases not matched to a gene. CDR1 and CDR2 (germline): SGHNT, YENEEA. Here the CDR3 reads CASSPGGQETQYF. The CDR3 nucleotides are TGTGCCAGCAGCCCAGGGGGTCAAGAGACCCAGTACTTC.

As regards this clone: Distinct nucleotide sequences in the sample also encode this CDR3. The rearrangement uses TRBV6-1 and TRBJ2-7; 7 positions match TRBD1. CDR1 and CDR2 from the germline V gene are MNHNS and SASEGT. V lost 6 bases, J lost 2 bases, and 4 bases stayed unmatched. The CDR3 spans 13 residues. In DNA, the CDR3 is TGTGCCAGCAGAAAGACAGGGCCCTACGAGCAGTACTTC. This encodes CASRKTGPYEQYF.

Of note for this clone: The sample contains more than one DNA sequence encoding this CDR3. The CDR3 coding sequence is TGTGCCAGCAGTTTAGGGGTGACCGGGGAGCTGTTTTTT. Translated, it gives CASSLGVTGELFF. The chain uses TRBV27 and TRBJ2-2; D ambiguous. The germline V and J ends were trimmed by 2 bases and 5 bases, with 6 bases remaining between them. CDR1 and CDR2 (germline): MNHEY, SMNVEV (reference sequence). The CDR3 runs 13 residues.

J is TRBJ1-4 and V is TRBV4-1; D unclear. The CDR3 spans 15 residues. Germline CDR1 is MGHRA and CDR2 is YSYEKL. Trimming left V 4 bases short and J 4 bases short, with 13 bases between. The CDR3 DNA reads TGCGCCAGCAGCCCGAGGCTTCAAGTTAATGAAAAACTGTTTTTT. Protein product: CASSPRLQVNEKLFF.

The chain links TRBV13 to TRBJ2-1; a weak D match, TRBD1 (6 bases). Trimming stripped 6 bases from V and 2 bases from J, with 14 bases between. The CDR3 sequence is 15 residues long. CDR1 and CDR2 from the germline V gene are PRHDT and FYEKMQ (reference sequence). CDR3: CASSSLGTPYNEQFF. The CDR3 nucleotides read TGTGCCAGCAGTAGCCTCGGGACACCCTACAATGAGCAGTTCTTC.

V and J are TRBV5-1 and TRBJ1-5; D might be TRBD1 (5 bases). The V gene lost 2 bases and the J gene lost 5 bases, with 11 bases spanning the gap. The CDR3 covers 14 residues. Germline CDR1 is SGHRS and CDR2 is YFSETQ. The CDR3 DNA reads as TGCGCCAGCAGCTTAGGACACCAAGATCAGCCCCAGCATTTT. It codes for CASSLGHQDQPQHF.

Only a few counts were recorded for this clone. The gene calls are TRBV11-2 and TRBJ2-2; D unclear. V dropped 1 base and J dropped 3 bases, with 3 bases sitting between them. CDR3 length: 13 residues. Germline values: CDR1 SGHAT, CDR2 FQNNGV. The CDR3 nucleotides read TGTGCCAGCAGCTTAGTTGACACCGGGGAGCTGTTTTTT. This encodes CASSLVDTGELFF.

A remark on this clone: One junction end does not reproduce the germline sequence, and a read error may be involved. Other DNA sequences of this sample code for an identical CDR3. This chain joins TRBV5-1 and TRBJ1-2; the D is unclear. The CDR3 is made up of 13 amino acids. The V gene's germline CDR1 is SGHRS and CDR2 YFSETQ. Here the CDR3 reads CASSPVTNYGYTF. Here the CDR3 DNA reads TGCGCCAGCAGTCCAGTGACCAACTATGGCTACACCTTT.

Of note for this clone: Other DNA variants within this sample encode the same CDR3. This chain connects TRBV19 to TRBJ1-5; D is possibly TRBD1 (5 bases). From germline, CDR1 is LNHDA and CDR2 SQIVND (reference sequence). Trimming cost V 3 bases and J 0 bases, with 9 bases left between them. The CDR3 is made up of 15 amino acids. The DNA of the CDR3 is TGTGCCAGTAGTATTGGGGGGAATAGCAATCAGCCCCAGCATTTT. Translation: CASSIGGNSNQPQHF. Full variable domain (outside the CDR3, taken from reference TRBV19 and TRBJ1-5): DGGITQSPKYLFRKEGQNVTLSCEQNLNHDAMYWYRQDPGQGLRLIYYSQIVNDFQKGDIAEGYSVSREKKESFPLTVTSAQKNPTAFYLCASSIGGNSNQPQHFGDGTRLSIL.

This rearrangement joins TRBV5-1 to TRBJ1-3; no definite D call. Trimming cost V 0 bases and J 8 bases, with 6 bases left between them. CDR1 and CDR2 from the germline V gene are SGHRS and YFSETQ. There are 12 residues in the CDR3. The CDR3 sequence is CASSLEGDTIYF. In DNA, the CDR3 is TGCGCCAGCAGCTTGGAGGGAGACACCATATATTTT.

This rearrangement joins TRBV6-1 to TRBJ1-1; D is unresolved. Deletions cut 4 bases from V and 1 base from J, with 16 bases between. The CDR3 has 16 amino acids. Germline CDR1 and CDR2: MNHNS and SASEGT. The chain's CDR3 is CASSVSSPHPNTEAFF. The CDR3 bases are TGTGCCAGCAGTGTCTCATCCCCCCACCCGAACACTGAAGCTTTCTTT.

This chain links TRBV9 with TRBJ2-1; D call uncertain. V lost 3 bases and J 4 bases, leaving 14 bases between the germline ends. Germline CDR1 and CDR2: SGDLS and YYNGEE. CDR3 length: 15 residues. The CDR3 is CASSGREDGYNEQFF. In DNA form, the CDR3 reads TGTGCCAGCAGCGGACGCGAGGACGGTTACAATGAGCAGTTCTTC.

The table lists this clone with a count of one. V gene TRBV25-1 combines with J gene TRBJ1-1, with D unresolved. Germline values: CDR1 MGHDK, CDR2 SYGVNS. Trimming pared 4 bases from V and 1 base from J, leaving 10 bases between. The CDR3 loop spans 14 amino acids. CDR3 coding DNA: TGTGCCAGCAGTGGAGGGATTCAGAACACTGAAGCTTTCTTT. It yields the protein CASSGGIQNTEAFF. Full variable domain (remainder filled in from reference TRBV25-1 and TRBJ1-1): EADIYQTPRYLVIGTGKKITLECSQTMGHDKMYWYQQDPGMELHLIHYSYGVNSTEKGDLSSESTVSRIRTEHFPLTLESARPSHTSQYLCASSGGIQNTEAFFGQGTRLTVV.

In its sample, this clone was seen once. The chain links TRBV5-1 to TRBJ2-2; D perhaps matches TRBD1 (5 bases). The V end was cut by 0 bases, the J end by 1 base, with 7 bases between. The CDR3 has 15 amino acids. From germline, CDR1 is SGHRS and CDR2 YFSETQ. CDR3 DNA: TGCGCCAGCAGCTTGGAGGGGTGGAACACCGGGGAGCTGTTTTTT. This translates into CASSLEGWNTGELFF.

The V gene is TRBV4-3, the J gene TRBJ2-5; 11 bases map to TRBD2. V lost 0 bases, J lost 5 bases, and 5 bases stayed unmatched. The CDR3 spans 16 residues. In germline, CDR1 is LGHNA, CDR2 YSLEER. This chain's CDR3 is CASSQETSGSRETQYF. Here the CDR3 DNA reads TGCGCCAGCAGCCAAGAAACTAGCGGGAGTAGGGAGACCCAGTACTTC.